These 10 T cell receptor beta chains share one sample of origin, sequenced in a study of regulatory and conventional T cells in RAG deficiency. Sequencing used immunoSEQ multiplex PCR; TCRdb keeps in-frame clones, though not all of them. The top ten clones hold 1.4% to 1.5% of a sample with approximately 10,000 clones, roughly 94% of them seen once. Genomic DNA came from blood regulatory T cells gated CD4+ CD25-high CD127-low. These data are also associated with another study on regulatory T cells. That source notes: Amplification used 52 TRBV primers and 13 TRBJ primers.

Material: CD127- CD25+ CD4+ Tregs sorted from blood. Receptors were obtained from a human donor in good health.

The V and J genes are TRBV30 and TRBJ2-5, with 10 bases that match TRBD2. V was pared by 6 bases and J by 2 bases, with 3 bases of the junction left unmatched. Germline V lookup: CDR1 GTSNPN, CDR2 SVGIG (reference sequence). This CDR3 comprises 13 residues. The CDR3 protein is CACQLAGQETQYF. CDR3 DNA: TGTGCCTGCCAACTAGCGGGGCAAGAGACCCAGTACTTC.

This chain connects TRBV9 to TRBJ1-2; 7 bases agree with TRBD1. Trimming at V came to 3 bases and at J to 0 bases, leaving 5 bases not matched to a gene. Germline V gene lookup returns CDR1 SGDLS and CDR2 YYNGEE. CDR3 length: 15 residues. The CDR3 region is CASSARQGPNYGYTF. As DNA, the CDR3 is TGTGCCAGCAGCGCTCGACAGGGCCCTAACTATGGCTACACCTTC. Together with reference TRBV9 and TRBJ1-2, the CDR3 gives the full variable domain: DSGVTQTPKHLITATGQRVTLRCSPRSGDLSVYWYQQSLDQGLQFLIQYYNGEERAKGNILERFSAQQFPDLHSELNLSSLELGDSALYFCASSARQGPNYGYTFGSGTRLTVV.

V is TRBV5-1 and J is TRBJ1-2, with TRBD1 matching 8 bases. Trimming took 4 bases from V and 4 from J; bases not matched to a gene: 9. Germline V CDR1 and CDR2: SGHRS, YFSETQ. The CDR3 is 15 residues long. The CDR3: CASSGRTGQRYGYTF. The CDR3 bases are TGCGCCAGCAGCGGAAGGACAGGGCAGCGCTATGGCTACACCTTC.

The chain joins TRBV19 to TRBJ2-5, with TRBD1 matching 10 bases. This CDR3 is built from 15 residues. V shed 5 bases, J shed 5 bases, and the junction held 8 bases outside the gene matches. CDR1 is LNHDA and CDR2 is SQIVND in the germline V gene (reference sequence). The CDR3 is CASSLGTGAGETQYF. The CDR3 nucleotides read TGTGCCAGTAGTCTCGGGACAGGGGCGGGGGAGACCCAGTACTTC.

The rearrangement uses TRBV18 and TRBJ2-3; 8 bases align to TRBD2. CDR1 and CDR2 (germline): KGHSH, LQKENI. This CDR3 is built from 15 residues. With 6 bases clipped from V and 1 base from J, the junction kept 6 bases outside the gene matches. The CDR3 coding sequence is TGTGCCAGCTCCCCAAGGCGGGGGGGCACAGATACGCAGTATTTT. Residues: CASSPRRGGTDTQYF. Supplemented by reference TRBV18 and TRBJ2-3, the full variable domain reads NAGVMQNPRHLVRRRGQEARLRCSPMKGHSHVYWYRQLPEEGLKFMVYLQKENIIDESGMPKERFSAEFPKEGPSILRIQQVVRGDSAAYFCASSPRRGGTDTQYFGPGTRLTVL.

The chain uses TRBV9 and TRBJ2-5; 15 bases are a match to TRBD2. This CDR3 has 16 residues. Trimming removed 4 bases from V and 5 bases from J; junction bases left unmatched: 6. CDR1 is SGDLS, CDR2 YYNGEE, per germline. The CDR3 DNA reads TGTGCCAGCAGCAGGACTAGCGGGGGGGCCTTGGAGACCCAGTACTTC. As protein: CASSRTSGGALETQYF.

J is TRBJ1-1 and V is TRBV28; D is unclear. Trimming stripped 6 bases from V and 5 bases from J, with 25 bases between. CDR3 length: 17 amino acids. Germline V gives CDR1 MDHEN, CDR2 SYDVKM. The CDR3 DNA reads as TGTGCCAGCAGATTCTCCTGGATAGCCTCAGCCCCTACTGAAGCTTTCTTT. It codes for CASRFSWIASAPTEAFF.

This chain uses TRBV11-2 with TRBJ2-2; D ambiguous. Trimming removed 0 bases at V and 1 base at J, with 6 bases between. This CDR3 comprises 15 residues. Germline-derived CDR1 and CDR2 are SGHAT and FQNNGV. In nucleotides, the CDR3 is TGTGCCAGCAGCTTAGATCGACAGAACACCGGGGAGCTGTTTTTT. Translation: CASSLDRQNTGELFF.

This clone came up a few times. The rearrangement uses TRBV6-1 and TRBJ2-7; D might be TRBD1 (7 bases). The CDR3 runs to 17 residues. V was cut by 4 bases and J by 7 bases, with 26 bases left in between. Germline CDR1 and CDR2: MNHNS and SASEGT. The DNA for the CDR3 is TGTGCCAGCAGTGGAAGGAGGATTCCCCGGGACAGCGGGGAGCAGTACTTC. Residues: CASSGRRIPRDSGEQYF.

The V call is TRBV28, the J call TRBJ1-6, with 7 bases aligning to TRBD1. The CDR3 loop spans 15 amino acids. Germline V gene sequence: CDR1 MDHEN, CDR2 SYDVKM. V lost 4 bases to trimming and J lost 7 bases; unmatched junction nucleotides: 7. DNA of the CDR3: TGTGCCAGCAGTTACGTGACAGGGCCAAATTCACCCCTCCACTTT. This sequence encodes CASSYVTGPNSPLHF.